One T cell receptor beta chain is described in this entry. What it recognizes is unknown. This entry comes from a study of cytomegalovirus exposure and HLA in healthy donors. Study-wide results and caveats: When a later analysis was performed, an Asian-associated ancestry cluster reportedly had fewer N-insertions than the approximately 700-donor mean. With later analysis, a missense DCLRE1C variant became linked to TCR beta V- and J-gene trimming. Common viral pathogens seemed, in a later analysis, to connect with several of the most significant clusters. According to the study, roughly 160 TCR beta chains were cytomegalovirus-associated.

The PCR employed 60 Vbeta primers together with 13 Jbeta primers. Sequencing was performed with immunoSEQ multiplex PCR; in TCRdb, only in-frame clones are kept and a portion is missing. The profile shows 90,000 to 110,000 clones, 73% of them singletons. The V segment lost 2 bases and the J segment 5 bases; nucleotides outside the gene matches: 4. This CDR3 has 15 amino acids. The germline V gene has CDR1 SGHRS and CDR2 YFSETQ. This sequence originates from a man in his forties or fifties in good health and CMV-seronegative. Material for sequencing was PBMCs. The chain employs TRBV5-1 and TRBJ1-5, with TRBD1 identical over 10 bases. The CDR3 DNA is TGCGCCAGCAGCTTAGGGACAGGGGACTATCAGCCCCAGCATTTT. Its protein product is CASSLGTGDYQPQHF.